This TCR beta chain was sequenced in a study of CD8 T cells in Susac syndrome. The study's findings and limits: The CD4+ T cell repertoires in Susac syndrome were not clonally expanded.

The sequenced target, TCR beta, came from blood CD8+ and CD4+ T cells. CDR1 is MNHEY, CDR2 SVGAGI, per germline. This CDR3 region has 15 residues. V lost 6 bases and J lost 2, with 16 bases in between. Turning to this clonotype: Its antigen is undetermined.

Reverse transcription of roughly 0.45 to 1 ug RNA was performed with random hexamers. Amplification of the TCR beta CDR3 was carried out by immunoSEQ multiplex PCR, which spanned a total of 54 Vbeta and 13 Jbeta segments. Using its own MiXCR run on the immunoSEQ multiplex PCR reads, TCRdb lists one record per CDR3 protein. This table has around 230,000 distinct CDR3 sequences, around 96% appearing once. This receptor was taken from a human donor with Susac syndrome. Sequencing input: CD4+ T cells from PBMCs. The chain employs TRBV6-5 and TRBJ1-1; maybe TRBD1 (5 bases). The CDR3: CASRRSGGRNTEAFF. The CDR3, as DNA: TGTGCCAGCAGACGATCGGGGGGACGCAACACTGAAGCTTTCTTT.